The 2 T cell receptor beta chains in this list originate from one sample, sequenced in a study of blood T cell repertoires in COVID-19. Assay used: immunoSEQ multiplex PCR; TCRdb lists only in-frame clones, some missing. The top ten clones hold around 4.8% of a sample with 210,000 or so clones, over 75% of them seen once. Sequencing was performed on peripheral blood. These receptors were taken from a woman in her thirties or forties with acute or convalescent COVID-19.

As concerns this clone: The sample holds other DNA sequences that translate to the same CDR3. The rearrangement joins TRBV10-3 to TRBJ2-3, with D possibly TRBD1 on 6 matching bases. This CDR3 is built from 13 residues. Per germline, CDR1 ENHRY and CDR2 SYGVKD. The V gene lost 6 bases and the J gene lost 0 bases, with 7 bases spanning the gap. This CDR3 reads CAIRGGSTDTQYF. The DNA of the CDR3 is TGTGCCATCAGAGGGGGTAGCACAGATACGCAGTATTTT.

This sequence joins TRBV2 and TRBJ1-6, with D perhaps TRBD1 (6 bases). The germline CDR1 and CDR2 sequences are SNHLY and FYNNEI. The CDR3 extends over 14 amino acids. Trimming cost V 2 bases and J 10 bases, with 12 bases left between them. In DNA form, the CDR3 reads TGTGCCAGCAGTGAACCGGGACATCACTCACCCCTCCACTTT. As protein: CASSEPGHHSPLHF.